These 21 T cell receptor beta chains were sequenced from one sample in a study of T cell repertoires in cytomegalovirus infection. From the reads, TCRdb called clonotypes with MiXCR, one entry per CDR3 protein. The table has approximately 240,000 distinct CDR3 sequences, roughly 12% seen once; the top ten hold 1.5% to 2%. Source material: PBMCs. All receptors derive from a human donor in good health (CMV status not recorded). Some clones in this sample may be carry-over from other donors' samples.

This clonotype has ten or more counts. The V and J genes are TRBV7-2 and TRBJ2-2; D remains ambiguous. Per germline, CDR1 SGHTA and CDR2 FQGNSA. V shed 6 bases and J shed 8 bases, with 13 bases lying between them. The CDR3 sequence is 13 residues long. For the CDR3, the DNA is TGTGCCAGCAGACAATCCGTTGGGGGGGAGCTGTTTTTT. Encoded protein: CASRQSVGGELFF. Combining the CDR3 with reference TRBV7-2 and TRBJ2-2 gives the whole variable domain GAGVSQSPSNKVTEKGKDVELRCDPISGHTALYWYRQSLGQGLEFLIYFQGNSAPDKSGLPSDRFSAERTGGSVSTLTIQRTQQEDSAVYLCASRQSVGGELFFGEGSRLTVL.

This clonotype was picked up many times. This chain connects TRBV7-2 to TRBJ2-3; 8 nucleotides line up with TRBD2. With V trimmed by 5 bases and J by 7 bases, 11 bases remained unmatched. The CDR3 covers 15 residues. Germline values: CDR1 SGHTA, CDR2 FQGNSA. The CDR3 here is CASSPPTSGLNTQYF. In DNA, the CDR3 is TGTGCCAGCAGCCCTCCCACTAGCGGTTTAAATACGCAGTATTTT.

This clonotype was counted at least ten times. The rearrangement links TRBV7-6 to TRBJ1-3, with 7 bases fitting TRBD1. V lost 5 bases and J lost 0; bases outside the gene matches: 10. This CDR3 is built from 17 residues. Germline V gene lookup returns CDR1 SGHVS and CDR2 FNYEAQ. CDR3: CASSQLTGVDSGNTIYF. The CDR3 nucleotides are TGTGCCAGCAGCCAACTAACAGGGGTCGACTCTGGAAACACCATATATTTT.

This clonotype has more than one count but fewer than ten. This chain uses TRBV20-1 with TRBJ2-5; D ambiguous. V lost 1 base and J 2 bases, leaving 14 bases between the germline ends. CDR3 length equals 15 residues. Germline CDR1 is DFQATT and CDR2 is SNEGSKA (reference sequence). The CDR3 DNA is TGCAGTGCTAGAGGGCTATCCACCCAACAAGAGACCCAGTACTTC. Its translation is CSARGLSTQQETQYF.

This clonotype turned up a few times. The rearrangement links TRBV5-1 to TRBJ1-1; no definite D call. V was shortened by 0 bases and J by 0 bases, with 6 bases between the two germline ends. CDR3 length: 14 amino acids. Germline values: CDR1 SGHRS, CDR2 YFSETQ. The CDR3 region is CASSLDGLNTEAFF. DNA for the CDR3: TGCGCCAGCAGCTTGGATGGACTGAACACTGAAGCTTTCTTT.

V is TRBV6-1 and J is TRBJ2-7; TRBD2 agrees at 9 bases. V trimming: 10 bases; J trimming: 5 bases; junction bases outside the gene matches: 15. Looked up from germline, CDR1 is MNHNS and CDR2 is SASEGT. The CDR3 runs to 15 residues. CDR3 in amino acids: CATRDGGGRVHEQYF. The CDR3 DNA reads as TGTGCCACTAGGGACGGTGGCGGGAGGGTCCACGAGCAGTACTTC.

This clonotype was recorded many times. The CDR3 DNA follows: TGTGCCAGCAGCTTAGACGGGTCGGATCAGCCCCAGCATTTT. The encoded protein is CASSLDGSDQPQHF. The chain uses TRBV7-2 and TRBJ1-5; D gene unclear. In germline, CDR1 is SGHTA, CDR2 FQGNSA. The length of the CDR3 is 14 residues. Trimming left V 1 base short and J 5 bases short, with 9 bases between.

This clonotype was recorded at least ten times. V and J are TRBV7-6 and TRBJ2-7; the match to TRBD2 covers 13 bases. Losses at the gene ends were 5 bases for V and 2 bases for J; bases not matched to a gene: 6. CDR3 length: 16 residues. Germline V gives CDR1 SGHVS, CDR2 FNYEAQ. CDR3: CASSARLAGGTYEQYF. The CDR3 DNA reads TGTGCCAGCAGCGCCAGACTAGCGGGAGGCACCTACGAGCAGTACTTC. Using reference TRBV7-6 and TRBJ2-7 for the parts outside the CDR3, the full variable domain is GAGVSQSPRYKVTKRGQDVALRCDPISGHVSLYWYRQALGQGPEFLTYFNYEAQQDKSGLPNDRFSAERPEGSISTLTIQRTEQRDSAMYRCASSARLAGGTYEQYFGPGTRLTVT.

This clonotype was detected ten times or more. V and J are TRBV11-3 and TRBJ2-1, with D uncertain. Deletions cut 5 bases from V and 9 bases from J, with 14 bases between. The CDR3 totals 13 residues. Germline V CDR1 and CDR2: SGHNT, YENEEA. The CDR3 DNA is TGTGCCAGCAGCCTTCCCCCCGTGGGTGAGCAGTTCTTC. It encodes CASSLPPVGEQFF.

This clonotype has more than one count but fewer than ten. The V gene is TRBV19, the J gene TRBJ2-3; tentatively, D is TRBD2 (6 bases). The CDR3 is made up of 17 amino acids. CDR1 LNHDA and CDR2 SQIVND come from the germline V gene (reference sequence). V lost 1 base, J lost 2 bases, and 16 bases lay in between. CDR3 nucleotides: TGTGCCAGTAGTATAGCTGATGGGCGGGAACTCACAGATACGCAGTATTTT. Residues: CASSIADGRELTDTQYF.

The V and J genes are TRBV12-3 or TRBV12-4 and TRBJ2-4, with TRBD1 matching 8 bases. The CDR3 runs 15 residues. The junction had 4 bases not matched to a gene; V was cut back by 6 bases and J by 0 bases. CDR3 region: CASSPTGVAKNIQYF. In DNA, the CDR3 is TGTGCCAGCAGCCCGACAGGGGTAGCCAAAAACATTCAGTACTTC.

Many counts were recorded for this clonotype. The chain couples TRBV7-2 to TRBJ1-2, with D perhaps TRBD1 (6 bases). CDR1 is SGHTA and CDR2 is FQGNSA in the germline V gene. Trimming cost V 5 bases and J 0 bases, with 10 bases left between them. The length of the CDR3 is 14 residues. The CDR3 DNA reads TGTGCCAGCAGCGCGGACAGCTCTAACTATGGCTACACCTTC. This gives the protein CASSADSSNYGYTF. The whole variable domain, filled in from reference TRBV7-2 and TRBJ1-2, reads GAGVSQSPSNKVTEKGKDVELRCDPISGHTALYWYRQSLGQGLEFLIYFQGNSAPDKSGLPSDRFSAERTGGSVSTLTIQRTQQEDSAVYLCASSADSSNYGYTFGSGTRLTVV.

This clonotype was seen at least ten times. The chain carries TRBV28 and TRBJ2-7; D call uncertain. This CDR3 has 13 residues. The germline gives CDR1 MDHEN, CDR2 SYDVKM. V was shortened by 3 bases and J by 2 bases, with 8 bases between the two germline ends. The CDR3 spells CASSFGPTYEQYF. As DNA, the CDR3 is TGTGCCAGCAGTTTTGGGCCTACCTACGAGCAGTACTTC. Combining the CDR3 with reference TRBV28 and TRBJ2-7 gives the whole variable domain DVKVTQSSRYLVKRTGEKVFLECVQDMDHENMFWYRQDPGLGLRLIYFSYDVKMKEKGDIPEGYSVSREKKERFSLILESASTNQTSMYLCASSFGPTYEQYFGPGTRLTVT.

In its sample, this clonotype was seen many times. The gene calls are TRBV7-2 and TRBJ2-7, with 12 bases aligning to TRBD1. CDR1 SGHTA and CDR2 FQGNSA come from the germline V gene. V trimming: 3 bases; J trimming: 3 bases; junction bases outside the gene matches: 9. This CDR3 comprises 17 residues. Here the CDR3 reads CASSLRGQGANFYEQYF. The CDR3 DNA reads TGTGCCAGCAGCTTGAGGGGACAGGGGGCAAACTTCTACGAGCAGTACTTC.

CDR3 sequence: CASSYSPGQENQPQHF. DNA of the CDR3: TGTGCCAGCAGTTACTCGCCAGGGCAGGAAAATCAGCCCCAGCATTTT. The chain combines TRBV6-6 with TRBJ1-5; perhaps TRBD1 as D (5 bases). CDR3 size: 16 residues. Trimming pared 0 bases from V and 4 bases from J, leaving 13 bases between. Germline CDR1 reads MNHNY; CDR2 reads SVGAGI (reference sequence).

This clonotype appeared many times. V usage is TRBV7-3 and J usage is TRBJ2-6; D is perhaps TRBD2 (6 bases). CDR3 length: 19 amino acids. Looked up from germline, CDR1 is SGHTA and CDR2 is FQGTGA. The V gene lost 3 bases and the J gene lost 0 bases, with 18 bases spanning the gap. The DNA of the CDR3 is TGTGCCAGCAGCTTCGCGGGGCTTTCCTCTACCTCTGGGGCCAACGTCCTGACTTTC. Protein product: CASSFAGLSSTSGANVLTF.

At least ten counts were recorded for this clonotype. The rearrangement joins TRBV7-9 to TRBJ1-2; D may be TRBD1 (5 bases). From germline, CDR1 is SEHNR and CDR2 FQNEAQ (reference sequence). The CDR3 has 14 amino acids. Trimming removed 3 bases from V and 4 bases from J, with 12 bases in between. The DNA for the CDR3 is TGTGCCAGCAGCTTTTTGCAGGGAATCTATGGCTACACCTTC. This encodes CASSFLQGIYGYTF.

This clonotype was seen at least ten times. The chain employs TRBV4-2 and TRBJ1-2, with a weak D call TRBD1 (6 bases). The CDR3 is 15 residues long. Germline V gene data show CDR1 as LGHNA and CDR2 as YNFKEQ. Trimming stripped 0 bases from V and 6 bases from J, with 14 bases between. The DNA of the CDR3 is TGTGCCAGCAGCCAAGAAGGACAGTTGTTAAATGGCTACACCTTC. Encoded protein: CASSQEGQLLNGYTF.

The table lists this clonotype with many counts. The V and J genes are TRBV7-2 and TRBJ2-3, with 11 bases aligning to TRBD2. V dropped 5 bases and J dropped 5; count of bases not matched to a gene: 12. This CDR3 has 17 amino acids. Germline V gene sequence: CDR1 SGHTA, CDR2 FQGNSA. In nucleotides, the CDR3 is TGTGCCAGCAGCATCGCGTCTAGCGGGGGGCCGTTAGATACGCAGTATTTT. This gives the protein CASSIASSGGPLDTQYF.

At least ten counts were recorded for this clonotype. This sequence joins TRBV28 and TRBJ2-3; D might be TRBD2 (5 bases). The germline V gene encodes CDR1 MDHEN and CDR2 SYDVKM. The CDR3 has 12 residues. V was trimmed by 5 bases and J by 9 bases, leaving 12 bases between them. The DNA for the CDR3 is TGTGCCAGCAGTCTTAGCGAATTCACGCAGTATTTT. Protein: CASSLSEFTQYF.

In this sample, this clonotype turned up a few times. This chain joins TRBV2 and TRBJ1-1; D might be TRBD1 (5 bases). This CDR3 has 13 residues. Germline CDR1 reads SNHLY; CDR2 reads FYNNEI. Trimming left V 0 bases short and J 8 bases short, with 10 bases between. As DNA, the CDR3 is TGTGCCAGCAGTGAAGCGCGACAGTTAGAAGCTTTCTTT. Its translation: CASSEARQLEAFF.